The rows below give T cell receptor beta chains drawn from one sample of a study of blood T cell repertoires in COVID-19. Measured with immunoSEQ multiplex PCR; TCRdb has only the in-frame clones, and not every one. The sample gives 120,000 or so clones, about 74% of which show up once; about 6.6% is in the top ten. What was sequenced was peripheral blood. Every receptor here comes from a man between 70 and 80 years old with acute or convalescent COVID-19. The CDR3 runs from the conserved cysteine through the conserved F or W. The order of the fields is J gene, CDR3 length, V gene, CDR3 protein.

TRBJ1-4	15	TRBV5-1	CASSLGQGQSEKLFF
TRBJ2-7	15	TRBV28	CASSLPGGRSYEQYF
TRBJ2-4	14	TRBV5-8	CASSLVPSGGIQYF
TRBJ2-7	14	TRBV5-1	CASSLTGFDYEQYF
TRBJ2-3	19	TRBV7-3	CASSSFPTGGSVSTDTQYF
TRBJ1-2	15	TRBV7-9	CASSRRVRGNYGYTF
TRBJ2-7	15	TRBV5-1	CASSTTSGRGYEQYF
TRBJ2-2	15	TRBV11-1	CASRTRDREAGELFF
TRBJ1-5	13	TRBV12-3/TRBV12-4	CASSRTAYQPQHF
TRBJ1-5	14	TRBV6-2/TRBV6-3	CASSFTWGDQPQHF
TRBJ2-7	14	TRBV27	CASGFGTGVYEQYF
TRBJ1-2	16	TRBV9	CASSDRQGSSVYGYTF
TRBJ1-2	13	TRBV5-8	CASSQTGEDGYTF
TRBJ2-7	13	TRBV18	CASSPGQFYEQYF
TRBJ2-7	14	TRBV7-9	CASTSGTDSYEQYF
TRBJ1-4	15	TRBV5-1	CASRQGGSTNEKLFF